These 29 T cell receptor beta chains originate from one sample sequenced in a study of spatial heterogeneity in lung cancer. TCRdb used MiXCR to reprocess the 5' RACE reads, holding one entry per CDR3 protein. The sample comprises about 21,000 distinct CDR3 sequences, roughly 4.2% of which are singletons, and nearly 7.5% rests with the top ten. Time point specified: sample taken at primary tumor resection. This sample comprised PBMCs, obtained at surgery. The receptors here all came from a male donor with early-stage non-small cell lung cancer.

Many counts were recorded for this clonotype. This chain uses TRBV6-6 with TRBJ2-5; 7 bases are a match to TRBD1. This CDR3 is 14 amino acids long. Germline CDR1 reads MNHNY; CDR2 reads SVGAGI (reference sequence). V trimming: 6 bases; J trimming: 1 base; junction bases outside the gene matches: 5. CDR3 protein: CASRSRQGQETQYF. CDR3 nucleotides: TGTGCCAGCAGGTCGAGACAGGGCCAAGAGACCCAGTACTTC.

This clonotype was detected many times. This sequence joins TRBV3-1 and TRBJ1-3; D is ambiguous. Germline lookup yields CDR1 LGHDT and CDR2 YNNKEL (reference sequence). The CDR3 consists of 14 residues. Trimming removed 4 bases from V and 0 bases from J, with 7 bases in between. Here the CDR3 reads CASSPIVSGNTIYF. CDR3 nucleotides: TGTGCCAGCAGCCCAATCGTCTCTGGAAACACCATATATTTT.

Comments on this clonotype: This clone may be a read error of a much larger clone one base away. The rearrangement links TRBV7-2 to TRBJ1-5; no clear D. The CDR3 runs 13 residues. Germline lookup yields CDR1 SGHTA and CDR2 FQGNSA. DNA for the CDR3: TGTGCCAGCAGCTTAGAACAAAATCGGCCCCAGCATTTT. Protein sequence: CASSLEQNRPQHF.

The table lists this clonotype with many counts. This rearrangement joins TRBV4-3 to TRBJ1-1, with TRBD1 as a possible D gene (6 bases). Germline V CDR1 and CDR2: LGHNA, YSLEER. With 3 bases removed from V and 7 bases from J, the gap between germline ends came to 12 bases. This CDR3 has 13 amino acids. The CDR3 DNA reads as TGCGCCAGCAGCCACCCGGGACACCATGAAGCTTTCTTT. This gives the protein CASSHPGHHEAFF.

This clonotype was recorded at least ten times. The J gene is TRBJ1-1, the V gene TRBV30; D unresolved. V lost 3 bases and J 8 bases, leaving 10 bases between the germline ends. The CDR3 is 11 residues long. Germline CDR1 is GTSNPN and CDR2 is SVGIG (reference sequence). The CDR3 sequence is CAWRYYREAFF. The CDR3 region has the DNA TGTGCCTGGAGGTACTACCGAGAAGCTTTCTTT.

In its sample, this clonotype was seen many times. This chain uses TRBV5-1 with TRBJ2-5; possibly TRBD1 for D (6 bases). V was cut by 4 bases and J by 2 bases, with 15 bases left in between. CDR1 and CDR2 from the germline V gene are SGHRS and YFSETQ. The CDR3 consists of 15 residues. This CDR3 reads CASSLTGHLQETQYF. The CDR3 DNA sequence: TGCGCCAGCAGCCTCACGGGACACTTACAAGAGACCCAGTACTTC. The full variable domain, its missing parts supplied by reference TRBV5-1 and TRBJ2-5, is KAGVTQTPRYLIKTRGQQVTLSCSPISGHRSVSWYQQTPGQGLQFLFEYFSETQRNKGNFPGRFSGRQFSNSRSEMNVSTLELGDSALYLCASSLTGHLQETQYFGPGTRLLVL.

This clonotype was recorded a few times. V usage is TRBV6-2 or TRBV6-3 and J usage is TRBJ2-2; 8 bases align to TRBD1. With 6 bases clipped from V and 2 bases from J, the junction kept 5 bases outside the gene matches. The length of the CDR3 is 15 residues. Germline V gene data show CDR1 as MNHEY and CDR2 as SVGEGT. The CDR3 sequence is CASRADRVNTGELFF. The CDR3, as DNA: TGTGCCAGCAGAGCGGACAGGGTAAACACCGGGGAGCTGTTTTTT.

This clonotype has ten or more counts. This chain uses TRBV6-2 or TRBV6-3 with TRBJ2-7; weak D call: TRBD1 (5 bases). The CDR3 consists of 15 residues. V was clipped by 2 bases and J by 0 bases, with 11 bases between them. Germline CDR1 is MNHEY and CDR2 is SVGEGT. The CDR3 DNA reads TGTGCCAGCAGTTACCCGACAGTGAGCTCCTACGAGCAGTACTTC. Translated, it gives CASSYPTVSSYEQYF.

The table lists this clonotype with a count of one. V gene TRBV6-5 combines with J gene TRBJ2-5; 10 bases map to TRBD2. CDR1 and CDR2 from the germline V gene are MNHEY and SVGAGI. Trimming removed 4 bases from V and 5 bases from J; junction bases left unmatched: 13. The CDR3 is 17 amino acids. For the CDR3, the DNA is TGTGCCAGCAGTTCATCTTCGCTAGCGGGAGTGCAGGAGACCCAGTACTTC. It is translated as CASSSSSLAGVQETQYF.

This clonotype was picked up many times. The chain employs TRBV3-1 and TRBJ2-7; D is unclear. This CDR3 comprises 13 residues. The V gene lost 3 bases and the J gene lost 1 base, with 7 bases spanning the gap. CDR1 LGHDT and CDR2 YNNKEL come from the germline V gene (reference sequence). CDR3 loop: CASSQWQSYEQYF. CDR3 coding DNA: TGTGCCAGCAGCCAGTGGCAATCCTACGAGCAGTACTTC.

This chain's CDR3 is CASSLRGGRRNEQFF. The CDR3 DNA sequence: TGTGCCAGCAGTTTACGCGGGGGGCGTCGCAATGAGCAGTTCTTC. V is TRBV12-3 or TRBV12-4 and J is TRBJ2-1, with TRBD2 matching over 8 bases. This CDR3 is built from 15 residues. V lost 2 bases, J lost 6 bases, and 6 bases stayed unmatched.

By its share, this clonotype is medium-sized. The rearrangement links TRBV5-1 to TRBJ2-5, with 9 nucleotides matching TRBD1. Per germline, CDR1 SGHRS and CDR2 YFSETQ. The CDR3 loop spans 14 amino acids. J gave up 1 base and V 4 bases, and 2 bases lay outside the gene matches. Written as DNA, the CDR3 is TGCGCCAGCAGCGCGACAGGGGGCCAAGAGACCCAGTACTTC. Translated, it gives CASSATGGQETQYF.

This clonotype was found many times. This chain uses TRBV5-1 with TRBJ2-7; TRBD1 aligns across 9 bases. Germline-derived CDR1 and CDR2 are SGHRS and YFSETQ. V lost 0 bases to trimming and J lost 4 bases; unmatched junction nucleotides: 8. This CDR3 region has 16 residues. Written as DNA, the CDR3 is TGCGCCAGCAGCTTGGCCCTTACCGGGACAGGGTACGAGCAGTACTTC. It is translated as CASSLALTGTGYEQYF.

This clonotype was seen ten or more times. The chain has TRBV20-1 and TRBJ2-2; 11 bases align to TRBD2. The CDR3 totals 14 residues. Per germline, CDR1 DFQATT and CDR2 SNEGSKA (reference sequence). J gave up 7 bases and V 6 bases, and 7 bases lay outside the gene matches. The CDR3 nucleotides read TGCAGTGCACCGACTAGCGGGACAGTCGGGGAGCTGTTTTTT. Translated: CSAPTSGTVGELFF.

In its sample, this clonotype was seen many times. The rearrangement links TRBV5-1 to TRBJ1-2; 10 nucleotides match TRBD1. Per the germline V gene, CDR1 is SGHRS and CDR2 is YFSETQ. The junction had 11 bases not matched to a gene; V was cut back by 2 bases and J by 7 bases. CDR3 length equals 16 residues. CDR3 nucleotides: TGCGCCAGCAGCTTAGTCCCGGGACAGGGGCCGGCTGGCTACACCTTC. Residues: CASSLVPGQGPAGYTF.

CDR3 sequence: CSAAGDLLWTYEQYF. The CDR3 DNA reads as TGCAGTGCTGCGGGGGACCTACTGTGGACCTACGAGCAGTACTTC. J is TRBJ2-7 and V is TRBV20-1, with 7 bases matching TRBD2. CDR1 DFQATT and CDR2 SNEGSKA come from the germline V gene (reference sequence). V lost 5 bases, J lost 2 bases, and 12 bases stayed unmatched. The CDR3 runs to 15 residues.

Ten or more counts support this clonotype. V and J are TRBV18 and TRBJ2-5; weak D call: TRBD1 (5 bases). Trimming removed 3 bases from V and 5 bases from J, with 10 bases in between. CDR1 and CDR2 from the germline V gene are KGHSH and LQKENI. The CDR3 runs 13 residues. In DNA form, the CDR3 reads TGTGCCAGCTCACCGCAGCAGGGCGAGACCCAGTACTTC. Protein sequence: CASSPQQGETQYF.

By sample share, this clonotype is medium-sized (0.01 to 0.1%). V usage is TRBV28 and J usage is TRBJ2-1, with TRBD2 matching 10 bases. V lost 6 bases to trimming and J lost 6 bases; unmatched junction nucleotides: 5. Germline-derived CDR1 and CDR2 are MDHEN and SYDVKM. The CDR3 runs to 14 residues. The CDR3 coding sequence is TGTGCCAGCAGCAGACTAGCGGGCGTCAATGAGCAGTTCTTC. Residues: CASSRLAGVNEQFF.

This clonotype was seen repeatedly, ten times or more. This chain links TRBV15 with TRBJ2-2; 13 nucleotides line up with TRBD2. This CDR3 comprises 20 residues. V shed 3 bases and J 3 bases; nucleotides not matched to a gene: 13. Germline V gene data show CDR1 as LNHNV and CDR2 as YYDKDF (reference sequence). As DNA, the CDR3 is TGTGCCACCAGCAGTACAGATACAGTTGGACTAGCGGGGGACACCGGGGAGCTGTTTTTT. Protein sequence: CATSSTDTVGLAGDTGELFF.

This clonotype showed up just a few times. V is TRBV18 and J is TRBJ2-1, with 8 bases matching TRBD2. CDR3 length equals 14 residues. With 2 bases clipped from V and 6 bases from J, the junction kept 3 bases outside the gene matches. Germline loops: CDR1 KGHSH, CDR2 LQKENI. In DNA, the CDR3 is TGTGCCAGCTCACCAGCAGCGGGAGTCAATGAGCAGTTCTTC. It codes for CASSPAAGVNEQFF.

Many counts were recorded for this clonotype. This chain joins TRBV10-3 and TRBJ2-7, with a possible D match to TRBD2 (5 bases). Trimming stripped 0 bases from V and 1 base from J, with 13 bases between. From germline, CDR1 is ENHRY and CDR2 SYGVKD. There are 16 residues in the CDR3. Written as DNA, the CDR3 is TGTGCCATCAGTGAGTCGAGGGCAGGAGAATCCTACGAGCAGTACTTC. Translation gives CAISESRAGESYEQYF.

The sample holds many counts of this clonotype. The rearrangement uses TRBV5-1 and TRBJ1-2; no definite D call. The V and J ends lost 1 base and 1 base respectively, with 8 bases between them. CDR1 and CDR2 from the germline V gene are SGHRS and YFSETQ. This CDR3 has 14 amino acids. CDR3 loop: CASSLYPGNYGYTF. CDR3 DNA sequence: TGCGCCAGCAGCTTGTATCCCGGTAACTATGGCTACACCTTC. The variable domain in full, completed from reference TRBV5-1 and TRBJ1-2, reads KAGVTQTPRYLIKTRGQQVTLSCSPISGHRSVSWYQQTPGQGLQFLFEYFSETQRNKGNFPGRFSGRQFSNSRSEMNVSTLELGDSALYLCASSLYPGNYGYTFGSGTRLTVV.

The CDR3 protein is CSARVAEHRNEQFF. For the CDR3, the DNA is TGCAGTGCTAGAGTGGCGGAGCACAGGAATGAGCAGTTCTTC. The chain recombines TRBV20-1 with TRBJ2-1, with D possibly matching TRBD1 (5 bases). The germline V gene has CDR1 DFQATT and CDR2 SNEGSKA (reference sequence). Between the trimmed V and J ends, which lost 1 base and 7 bases, there was a span of 14 bases. This CDR3 has 14 amino acids.

The CDR3 loop is CASSLGDVGNTEAFF. The CDR3 DNA sequence: TGTGCCAGCAGCTTAGGAGATGTGGGGAACACTGAAGCTTTCTTT. V gene TRBV7-6 combines with J gene TRBJ1-1, with D hard to call. V gave up 1 base and J gave up 1 base, with 10 bases separating them. Per germline, CDR1 SGHVS and CDR2 FNYEAQ. CDR3 length equals 15 residues. Full variable domain (missing parts from reference TRBV7-6 and TRBJ1-1): GAGVSQSPRYKVTKRGQDVALRCDPISGHVSLYWYRQALGQGPEFLTYFNYEAQQDKSGLPNDRFSAERPEGSISTLTIQRTEQRDSAMYRCASSLGDVGNTEAFFGQGTRLTVV.

This clonotype was seen repeatedly, ten times or more. The V call is TRBV20-1, the J call TRBJ1-2; tentatively, D is TRBD1 (6 bases). Germline CDR1 and CDR2: DFQATT and SNEGSKA (reference sequence). CDR3 length equals 12 residues. The ends were cut back, 5 bases at V and 5 bases at J, with 12 bases in the middle. The CDR3 loop is CSAGDNGYGYTF. The CDR3 DNA reads TGCAGTGCTGGGGACAACGGTTATGGCTACACCTTC.

This chain uses TRBV5-1 with TRBJ2-3; 11 bases match TRBD2. The CDR3 consists of 16 residues. CDR1 is SGHRS, CDR2 YFSETQ, per germline. J gave up 2 bases and V 0 bases, and 2 bases lay outside the gene matches. The CDR3 DNA is TGCGCCAGCAGCTTGGAACTAGCGGGGGACACAGATACGCAGTATTTT. Translation gives CASSLELAGDTDTQYF.

The J gene is TRBJ2-5, the V gene TRBV27, with D tentatively TRBD1 (6 bases). This CDR3 contains 14 residues. In germline, CDR1 is MNHEY, CDR2 SMNVEV (reference sequence). V was trimmed by 5 bases and J by 5 bases, leaving 15 bases between them. Written as DNA, the CDR3 is TGTGCCAGCAGTGGAACAGGGCTGGGGGAGACCCAGTACTTC. This sequence encodes CASSGTGLGETQYF.

This clonotype was detected many times. This sequence joins TRBV6-2 or TRBV6-3 and TRBJ1-5; D is unclear. Trimming removed 1 base at V and 5 bases at J, with 6 bases between. CDR3 length equals 13 residues. The germline V gene has CDR1 MNHEY and CDR2 SVGEGT. The CDR3 protein is CASSYFWDQPQHF. The CDR3 DNA is TGTGCCAGCAGTTACTTCTGGGATCAGCCCCAGCATTTT.

This clonotype was counted ten times or more. The rearrangement links TRBV4-1 to TRBJ2-1, with 9 bases aligning to TRBD1. The V segment lost 3 bases and the J segment 9 bases; nucleotides outside the gene matches: 9. This CDR3 comprises 15 residues. Germline loops: CDR1 MGHRA, CDR2 YSYEKL. Here the CDR3 reads CASSQRDREITEQFF. CDR3 bases: TGCGCCAGCAGCCAGAGGGACAGGGAAATTACTGAGCAGTTCTTC.